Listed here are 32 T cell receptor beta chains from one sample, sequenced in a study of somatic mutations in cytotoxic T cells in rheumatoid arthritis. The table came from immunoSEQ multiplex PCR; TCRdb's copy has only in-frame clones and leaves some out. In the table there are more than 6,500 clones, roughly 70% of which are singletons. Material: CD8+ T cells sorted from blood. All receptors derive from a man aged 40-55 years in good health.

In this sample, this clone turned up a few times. This CDR3 reads CASSEASYNQPQHF. The CDR3 DNA is TGTGCCAGCAGTGAAGCCAGTTACAATCAGCCCCAGCATTTT. The chain has TRBV2 and TRBJ1-5; D remains ambiguous. With 0 bases removed from V and 3 bases from J, the gap between germline ends came to 6 bases. Germline V gene data show CDR1 as SNHLY and CDR2 as FYNNEI. This CDR3 contains 14 residues.

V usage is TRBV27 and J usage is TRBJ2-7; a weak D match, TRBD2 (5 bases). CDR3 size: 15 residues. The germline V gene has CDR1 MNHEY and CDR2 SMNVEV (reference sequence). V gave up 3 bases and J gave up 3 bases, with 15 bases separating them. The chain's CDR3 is CASSFYSGGVYEQYF. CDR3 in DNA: TGTGCCAGCAGTTTCTACAGCGGAGGAGTCTACGAGCAGTACTTC.

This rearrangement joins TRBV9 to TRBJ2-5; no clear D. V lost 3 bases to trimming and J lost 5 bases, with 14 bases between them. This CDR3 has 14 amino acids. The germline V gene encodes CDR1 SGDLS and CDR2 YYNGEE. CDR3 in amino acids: CASSGSPERETQYF. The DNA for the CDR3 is TGTGCCAGCAGCGGGTCGCCAGAGAGGGAGACCCAGTACTTC.

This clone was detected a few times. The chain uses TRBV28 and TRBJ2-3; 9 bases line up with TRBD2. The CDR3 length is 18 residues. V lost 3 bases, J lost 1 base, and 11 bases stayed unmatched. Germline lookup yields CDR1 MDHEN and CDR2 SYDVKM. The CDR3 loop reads CASSLSAGGGAGTDTQYF. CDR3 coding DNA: TGTGCCAGCAGTTTGAGTGCTGGCGGGGGGGCCGGCACAGATACGCAGTATTTT.

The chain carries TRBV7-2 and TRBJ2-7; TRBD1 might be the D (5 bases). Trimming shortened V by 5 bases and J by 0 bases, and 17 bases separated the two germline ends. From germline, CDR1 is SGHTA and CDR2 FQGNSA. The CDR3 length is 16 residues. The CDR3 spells CASSHGRGASSYEQYF. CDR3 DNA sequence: TGTGCCAGCAGCCACGGAAGGGGCGCGAGCTCCTACGAGCAGTACTTC.

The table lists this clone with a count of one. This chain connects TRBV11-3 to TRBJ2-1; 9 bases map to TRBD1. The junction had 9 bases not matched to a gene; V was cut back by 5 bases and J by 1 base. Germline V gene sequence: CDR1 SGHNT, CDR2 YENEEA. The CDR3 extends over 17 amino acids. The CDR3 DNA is TGTGCCAGCAGCCCTCGGACAGGGGAGGAGTCCTACAATGAGCAGTTCTTC. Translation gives CASSPRTGEESYNEQFF.

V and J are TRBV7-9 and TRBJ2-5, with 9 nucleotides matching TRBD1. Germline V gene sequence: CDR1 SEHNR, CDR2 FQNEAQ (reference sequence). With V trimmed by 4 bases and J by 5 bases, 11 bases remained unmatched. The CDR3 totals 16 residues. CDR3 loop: CASSSTTGTGKETQYF. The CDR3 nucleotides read TGTGCCAGCAGCTCGACAACAGGGACAGGGAAGGAGACCCAGTACTTC.

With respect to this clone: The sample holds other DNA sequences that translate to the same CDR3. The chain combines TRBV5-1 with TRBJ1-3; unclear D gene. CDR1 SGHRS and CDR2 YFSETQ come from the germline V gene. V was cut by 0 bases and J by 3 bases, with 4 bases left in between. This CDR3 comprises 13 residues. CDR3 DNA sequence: TGCGCCAGCAGCTTGGGGGGTGGAAACACCATATATTTT. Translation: CASSLGGGNTIYF.

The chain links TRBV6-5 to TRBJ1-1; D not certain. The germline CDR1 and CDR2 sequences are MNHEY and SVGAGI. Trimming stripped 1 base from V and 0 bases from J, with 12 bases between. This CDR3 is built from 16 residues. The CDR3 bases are TGTGCCAGCAGTTACTTAGGTACCCAAATGAACACTGAAGCTTTCTTT. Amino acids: CASSYLGTQMNTEAFF.

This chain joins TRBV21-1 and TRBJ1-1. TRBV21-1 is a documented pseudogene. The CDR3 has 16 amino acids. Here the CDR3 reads CASTPGKVRLNTEAFF. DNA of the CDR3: TGTGCCAGCACCCCGGGTAAAGTCCGCTTGAACACTGAAGCTTTCTTT.

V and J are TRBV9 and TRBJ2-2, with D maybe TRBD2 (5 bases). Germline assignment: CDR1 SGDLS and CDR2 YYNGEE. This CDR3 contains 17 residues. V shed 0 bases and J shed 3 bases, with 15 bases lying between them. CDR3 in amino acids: CASSVGSLRAYTGELFF. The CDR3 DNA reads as TGTGCCAGCAGCGTAGGTAGTTTGCGGGCCTACACCGGGGAGCTGTTTTTT.

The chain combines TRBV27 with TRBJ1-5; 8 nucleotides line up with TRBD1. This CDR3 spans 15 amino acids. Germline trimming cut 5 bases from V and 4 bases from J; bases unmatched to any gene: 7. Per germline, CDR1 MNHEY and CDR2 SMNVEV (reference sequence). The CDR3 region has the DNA TGTGCCAGCAGTCCCCGACAGGGGCCAAATCAGCCCCAGCATTTT. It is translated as CASSPRQGPNQPQHF.

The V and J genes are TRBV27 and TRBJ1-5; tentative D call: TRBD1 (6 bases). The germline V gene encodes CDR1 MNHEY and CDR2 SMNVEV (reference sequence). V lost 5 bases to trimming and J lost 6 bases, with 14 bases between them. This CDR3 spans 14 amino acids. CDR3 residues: CASSPGGQVQPQHF. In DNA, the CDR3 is TGTGCCAGCAGTCCTGGGGGGCAGGTTCAGCCCCAGCATTTT.

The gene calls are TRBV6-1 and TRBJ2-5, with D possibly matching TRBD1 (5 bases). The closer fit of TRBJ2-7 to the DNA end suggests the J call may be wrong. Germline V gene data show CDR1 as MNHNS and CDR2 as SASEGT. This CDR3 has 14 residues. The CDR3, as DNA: TGTGCCAGCACCTTGGTGGGGCTATCCTACGAGCAGTACTTC. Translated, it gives CASTLVGLSYEQYF.

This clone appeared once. The CDR3 spells CASSQVEGVKETQYF. CDR3 DNA: TGTGCCAGCAGCCAAGTGGAGGGTGTGAAAGAGACCCAGTACTTC. The chain joins TRBV4-2 to TRBJ2-5, with D tentatively TRBD2 (6 bases). Germline CDR1 and CDR2: LGHNA and YNFKEQ. The CDR3 extends over 15 amino acids. Trimming stripped 1 base from V and 3 bases from J, with 12 bases between.

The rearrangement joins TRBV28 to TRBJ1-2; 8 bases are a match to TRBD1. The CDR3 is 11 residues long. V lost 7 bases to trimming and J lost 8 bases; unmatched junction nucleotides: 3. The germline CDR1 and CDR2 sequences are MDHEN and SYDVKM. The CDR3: CASNTGGGYTF. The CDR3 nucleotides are TGTGCCAGCAATACAGGGGGAGGCTACACCTTC.

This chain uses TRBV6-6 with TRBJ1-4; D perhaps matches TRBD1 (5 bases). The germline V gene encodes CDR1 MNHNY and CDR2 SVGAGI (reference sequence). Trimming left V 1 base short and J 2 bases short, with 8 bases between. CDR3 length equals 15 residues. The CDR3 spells CASSYLGGTNEKLFF. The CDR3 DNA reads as TGTGCCAGCAGTTACTTGGGGGGTACTAATGAAAAACTGTTTTTT.

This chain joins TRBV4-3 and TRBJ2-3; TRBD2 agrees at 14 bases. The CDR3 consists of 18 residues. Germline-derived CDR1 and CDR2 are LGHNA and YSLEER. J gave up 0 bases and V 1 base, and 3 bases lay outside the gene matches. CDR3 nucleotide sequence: TGCGCCAGCAGCCAAGGACTAGCGGGGGGGCCTAGCACAGATACGCAGTATTTT. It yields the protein CASSQGLAGGPSTDTQYF.

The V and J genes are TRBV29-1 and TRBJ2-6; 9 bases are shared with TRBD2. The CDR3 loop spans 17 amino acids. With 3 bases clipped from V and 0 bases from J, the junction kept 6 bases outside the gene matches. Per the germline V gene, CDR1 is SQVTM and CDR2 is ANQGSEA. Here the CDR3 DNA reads TGCAGCGTTGAGAAGAGCGGGGGGAGCTCTGGGGCCAACGTCCTGACTTTC. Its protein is CSVEKSGGSSGANVLTF.

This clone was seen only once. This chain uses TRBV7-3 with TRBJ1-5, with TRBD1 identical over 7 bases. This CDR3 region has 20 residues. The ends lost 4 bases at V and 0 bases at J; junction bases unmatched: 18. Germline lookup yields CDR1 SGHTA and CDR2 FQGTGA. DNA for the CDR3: TGTGCCAGCAGCTCTTTTGGTGCCAGGGGGGGATCTGATAGCAATCAGCCCCAGCATTTT. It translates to CASSSFGARGGSDSNQPQHF.

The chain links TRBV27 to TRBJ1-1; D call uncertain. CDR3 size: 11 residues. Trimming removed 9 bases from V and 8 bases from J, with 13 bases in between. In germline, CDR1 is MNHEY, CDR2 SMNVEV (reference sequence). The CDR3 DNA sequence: TGTGCCAGGACCATTAAAAAGGAAGCTTTCTTT. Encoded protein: CARTIKKEAFF.

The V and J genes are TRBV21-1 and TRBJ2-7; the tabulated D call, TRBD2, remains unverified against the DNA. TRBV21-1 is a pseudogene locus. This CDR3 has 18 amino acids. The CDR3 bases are TGTGCCAGCAGCAAAGAAGAGACAGGGACTAGCGGCCGCTACGAGCAGTACTTC. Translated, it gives CASSKEETGTSGRYEQYF.

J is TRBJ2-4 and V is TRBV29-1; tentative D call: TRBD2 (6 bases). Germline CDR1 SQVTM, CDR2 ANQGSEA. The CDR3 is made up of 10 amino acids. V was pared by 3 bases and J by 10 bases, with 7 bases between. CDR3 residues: CSVEEGIQYF. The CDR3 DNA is TGCAGCGTTGAGGAGGGTATTCAGTACTTC.

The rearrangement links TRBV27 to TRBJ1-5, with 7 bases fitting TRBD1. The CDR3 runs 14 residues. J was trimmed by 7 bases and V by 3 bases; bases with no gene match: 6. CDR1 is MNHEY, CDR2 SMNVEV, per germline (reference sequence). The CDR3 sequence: CASSLRGGGQPQHF. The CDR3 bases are TGTGCCAGCAGTTTGAGAGGGGGCGGACAGCCCCAGCATTTT.

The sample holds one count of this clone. CDR3 nucleotides: TGTGCCAGCAGTGATAGATCAACCTTTGGCGATGAGCAGTTCTTC. This encodes CASSDRSTFGDEQFF. The V and J genes are TRBV25-1 and TRBJ2-1; D is unclear. CDR1 is MGHDK and CDR2 is SYGVNS in the germline V gene. The CDR3 is made up of 15 amino acids. Trimming took off 3 bases at V and 8 bases at J, with 17 bases between the two ends.

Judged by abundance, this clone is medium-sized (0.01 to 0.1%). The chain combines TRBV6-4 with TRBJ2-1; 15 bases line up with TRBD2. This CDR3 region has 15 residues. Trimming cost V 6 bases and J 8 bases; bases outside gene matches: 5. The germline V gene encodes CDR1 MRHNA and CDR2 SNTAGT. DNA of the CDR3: TGTGCCAGCAGCCGGACTAGCGGGGGGGTCGATGAGCAGTTCTTC. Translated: CASSRTSGGVDEQFF.

CDR3 coding DNA: TGTGCCAGCTCACGTCAACCAGGGGCAACTAATGAAAAACTGTTTTTT. Amino acids: CASSRQPGATNEKLFF. V usage is TRBV18 and J usage is TRBJ1-4, with a weak D call TRBD1 (6 bases). Germline V gene lookup returns CDR1 KGHSH and CDR2 LQKENI. This CDR3 has 16 amino acids. V was shortened by 4 bases and J by 0 bases, with 12 bases between the two germline ends.

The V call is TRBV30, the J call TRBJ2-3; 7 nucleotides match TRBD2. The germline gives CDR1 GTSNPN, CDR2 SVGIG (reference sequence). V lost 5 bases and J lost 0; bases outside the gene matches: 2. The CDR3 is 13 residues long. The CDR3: CAWGGESTDTQYF. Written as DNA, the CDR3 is TGTGCCTGGGGGGGGGAAAGCACAGATACGCAGTATTTT.

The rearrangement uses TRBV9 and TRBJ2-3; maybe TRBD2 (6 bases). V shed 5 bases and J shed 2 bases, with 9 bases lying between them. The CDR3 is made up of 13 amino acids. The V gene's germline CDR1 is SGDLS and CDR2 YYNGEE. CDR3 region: CASRRDFTDTQYF. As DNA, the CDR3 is TGTGCCAGCAGGCGGGACTTCACAGATACGCAGTATTTT.

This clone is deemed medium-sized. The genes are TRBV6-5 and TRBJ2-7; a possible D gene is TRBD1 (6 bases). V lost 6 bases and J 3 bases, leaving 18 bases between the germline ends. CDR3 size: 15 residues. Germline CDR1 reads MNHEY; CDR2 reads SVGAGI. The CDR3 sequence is CASSQQGHDLYEQYF. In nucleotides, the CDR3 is TGTGCCAGCAGCCAACAGGGACACGATCTCTACGAGCAGTACTTC.

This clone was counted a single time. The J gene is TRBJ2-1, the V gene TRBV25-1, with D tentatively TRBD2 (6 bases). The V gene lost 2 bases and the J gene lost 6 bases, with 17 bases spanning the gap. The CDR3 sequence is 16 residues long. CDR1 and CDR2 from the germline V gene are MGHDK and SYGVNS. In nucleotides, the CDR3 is TGTGCCAGCAGTGAAGGGGGGACGGGGGATCCCAATGAGCAGTTCTTC. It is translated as CASSEGGTGDPNEQFF.

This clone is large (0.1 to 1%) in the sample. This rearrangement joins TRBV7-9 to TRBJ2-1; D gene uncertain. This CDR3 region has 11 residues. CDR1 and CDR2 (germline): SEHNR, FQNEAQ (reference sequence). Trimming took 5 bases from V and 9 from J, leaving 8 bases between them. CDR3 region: CASSPLSEQFF. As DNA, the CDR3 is TGTGCCAGCAGCCCCTTGTCTGAGCAGTTCTTC. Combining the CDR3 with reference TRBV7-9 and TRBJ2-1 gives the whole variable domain DTGVSQNPRHKITKRGQNVTFRCDPISEHNRLYWYRQTLGQGPEFLTYFQNEAQLEKSRLLSDRFSAERPKGSFSTLEIQRTEQGDSAMYLCASSPLSEQFFGPGTRLTVL.